Many counts were recorded for the clone carrying this T cell receptor beta chain. Its antigen is not known. The time point: persistent/refractory GD, antithyroid drugs over 5 years with positive TRAb. Scientists built the TCR library using RNA that was extracted from PBMCs. One endocrinology department in Xi'an, China, was where patients came from. EDTA tubes held approximately 10 milliliters of peripheral blood from each patient. Germline V gene sequence: CDR1 MNHEY, CDR2 SMNVEV (reference sequence). Trimming stripped 1 base from V and 5 bases from J, with 14 bases between. This CDR3 has 15 residues. The TCR beta library used iRepertoire HTBI primers with Arm-PCR amplification of CDR3. In TCRdb, the multiplex PCR reads were re-called with MiXCR into one record per CDR3 protein. The repertoire consists of approximately 470,000 distinct CDR3 sequences, with 20% occurring once and the leading ten covering roughly 8%.

These data come from a study of regulatory T cells in long-lasting Graves disease. Study-level findings and limits: TRBV28, TRBJ1-2 and TRBJ2-5 were segments that persistent disease favored.

Material: peripheral blood mononuclear cells (PBMCs), obtained when the disease was refractory, from a patient treated with antithyroid drugs. The rearrangement joins TRBV27 to TRBJ1-1; D is perhaps TRBD1 (6 bases). The sequence derives from a female donor with Graves disease. In DNA, the CDR3 is TGTGCCAGCAGTTTATGGGGGGGGGGCCTAACTGAAGCTTTCTTT. Protein product: CASSLWGGGLTEAFF.